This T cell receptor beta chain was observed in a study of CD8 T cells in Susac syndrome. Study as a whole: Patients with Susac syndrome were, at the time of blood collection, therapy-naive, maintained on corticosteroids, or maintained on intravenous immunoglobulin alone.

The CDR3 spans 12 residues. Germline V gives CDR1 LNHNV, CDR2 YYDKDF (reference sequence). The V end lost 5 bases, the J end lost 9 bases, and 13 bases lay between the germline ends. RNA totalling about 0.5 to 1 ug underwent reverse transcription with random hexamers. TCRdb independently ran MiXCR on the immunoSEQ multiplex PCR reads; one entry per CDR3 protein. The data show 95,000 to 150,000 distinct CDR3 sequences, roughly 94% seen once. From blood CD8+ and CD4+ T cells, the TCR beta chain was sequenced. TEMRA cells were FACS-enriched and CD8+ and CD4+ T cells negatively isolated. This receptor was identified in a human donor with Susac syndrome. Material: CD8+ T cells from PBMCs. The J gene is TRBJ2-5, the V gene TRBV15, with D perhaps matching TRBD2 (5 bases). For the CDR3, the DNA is TGTGCCACCAGCCCTACCACCGGGGCCCAGTACTTC. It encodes CATSPTTGAQYF.